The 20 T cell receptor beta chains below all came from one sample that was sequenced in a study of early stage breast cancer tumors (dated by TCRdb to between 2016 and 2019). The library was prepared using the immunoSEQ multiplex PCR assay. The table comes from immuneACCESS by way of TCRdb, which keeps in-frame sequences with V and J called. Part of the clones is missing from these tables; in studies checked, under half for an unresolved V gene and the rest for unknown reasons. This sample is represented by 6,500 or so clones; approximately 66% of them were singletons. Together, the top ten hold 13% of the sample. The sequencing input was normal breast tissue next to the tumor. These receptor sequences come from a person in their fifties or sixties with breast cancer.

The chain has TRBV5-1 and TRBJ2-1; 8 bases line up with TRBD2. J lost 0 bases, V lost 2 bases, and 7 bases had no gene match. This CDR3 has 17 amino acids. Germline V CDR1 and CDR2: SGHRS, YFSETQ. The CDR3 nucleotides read TGCGCCAGCAGCTTTCGACTAGCGAGTAGCTCCTACAATGAGCAGTTCTTC. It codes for CASSFRLASSSYNEQFF.

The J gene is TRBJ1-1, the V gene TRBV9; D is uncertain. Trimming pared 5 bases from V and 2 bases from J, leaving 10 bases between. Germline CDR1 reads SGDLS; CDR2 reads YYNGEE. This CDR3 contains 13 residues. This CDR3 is CASSSRVNTEAFF. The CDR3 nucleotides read TGTGCCAGCAGTTCGAGGGTTAACACTGAAGCTTTCTTT. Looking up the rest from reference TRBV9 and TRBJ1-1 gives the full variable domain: DSGVTQTPKHLITATGQRVTLRCSPRSGDLSVYWYQQSLDQGLQFLIQYYNGEERAKGNILERFSAQQFPDLHSELNLSSLELGDSALYFCASSSRVNTEAFFGQGTRLTVV.

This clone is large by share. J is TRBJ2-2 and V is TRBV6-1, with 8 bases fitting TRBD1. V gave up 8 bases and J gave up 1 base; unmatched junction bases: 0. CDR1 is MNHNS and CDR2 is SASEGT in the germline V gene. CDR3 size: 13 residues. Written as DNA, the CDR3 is TGTGCCAGCGACAGGGGGAACACCGGGGAGCTGTTTTTT. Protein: CASDRGNTGELFF.

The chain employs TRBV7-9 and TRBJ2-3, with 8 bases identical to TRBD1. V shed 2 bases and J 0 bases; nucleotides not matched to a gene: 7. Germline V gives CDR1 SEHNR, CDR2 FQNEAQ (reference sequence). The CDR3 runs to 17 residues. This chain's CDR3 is CASSLRGTGGSTDTQYF. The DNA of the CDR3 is TGTGCCAGCAGCTTACGGGGCACAGGGGGAAGCACAGATACGCAGTATTTT. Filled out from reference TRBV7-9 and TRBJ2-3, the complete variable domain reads DTGVSQNPRHKITKRGQNVTFRCDPISEHNRLYWYRQTLGQGPEFLTYFQNEAQLEKSRLLSDRFSAERPKGSFSTLEIQRTEQGDSAMYLCASSLRGTGGSTDTQYFGPGTRLTVL.

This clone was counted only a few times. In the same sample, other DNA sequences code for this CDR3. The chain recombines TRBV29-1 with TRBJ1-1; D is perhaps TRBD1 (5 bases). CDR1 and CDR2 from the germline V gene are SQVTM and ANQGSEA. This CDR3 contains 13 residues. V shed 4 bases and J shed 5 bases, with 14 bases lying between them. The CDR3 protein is CSVVKGQGTEAFF. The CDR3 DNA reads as TGCAGCGTTGTAAAGGGTCAGGGAACTGAAGCTTTCTTT.

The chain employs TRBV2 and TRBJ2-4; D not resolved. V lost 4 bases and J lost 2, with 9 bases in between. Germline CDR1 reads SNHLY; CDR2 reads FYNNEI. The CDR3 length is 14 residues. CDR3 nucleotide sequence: TGTGCCAGCAGTGTTTCGGGTACCAAAAACATTCAGTACTTC. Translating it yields CASSVSGTKNIQYF.

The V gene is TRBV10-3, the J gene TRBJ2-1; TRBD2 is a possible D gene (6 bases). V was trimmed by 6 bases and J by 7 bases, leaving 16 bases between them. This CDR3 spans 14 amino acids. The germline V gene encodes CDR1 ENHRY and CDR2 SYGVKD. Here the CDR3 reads CAIRSGPAGNEQFF. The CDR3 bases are TGTGCCATCAGATCGGGACCGGCGGGGAATGAGCAGTTCTTC.

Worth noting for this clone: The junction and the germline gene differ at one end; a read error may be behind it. In DNA form, the CDR3 reads TGTGCTAGCAGCTTAGATGGGACAGGGCCTAGTGAGCAGTTCTTC. This codes for CASSLDGTGPSEQFF. The V and J genes are TRBV7-7 and TRBJ2-1; 9 bases line up with TRBD1. The germline gives CDR1 SSHAT, CDR2 FNYEAQ (reference sequence). The CDR3 is made up of 15 amino acids.

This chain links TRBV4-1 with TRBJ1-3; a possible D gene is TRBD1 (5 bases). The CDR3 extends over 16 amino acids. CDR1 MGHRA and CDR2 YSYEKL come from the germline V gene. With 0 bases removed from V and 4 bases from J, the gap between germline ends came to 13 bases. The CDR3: CASSQDTGVSGNTIYF. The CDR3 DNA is TGCGCCAGCAGCCAAGATACAGGCGTATCCGGAAACACCATATATTTT.

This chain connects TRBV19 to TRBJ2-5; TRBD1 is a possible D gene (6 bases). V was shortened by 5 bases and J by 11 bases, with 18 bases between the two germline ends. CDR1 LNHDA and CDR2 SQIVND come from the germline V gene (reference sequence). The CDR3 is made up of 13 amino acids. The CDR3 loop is CASSERDIREQYF. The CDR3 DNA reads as TGTGCCAGTAGTGAAAGGGACATAAGGGAGCAGTACTTC. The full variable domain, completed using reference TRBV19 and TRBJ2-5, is DGGITQSPKYLFRKEGQNVTLSCEQNLNHDAMYWYRQDPGQGLRLIYYSQIVNDFQKGDIAEGYSVSREKKESFPLTVTSAQKNPTAFYLCASSERDIREQYFGPGTRLLVL.

CDR3 residues: CASSYRGGSGNTIYF. The CDR3 DNA is TGTGCCAGCAGTTACAGGGGCGGCTCTGGAAACACCATATATTTT. J is TRBJ1-3 and V is TRBV6-5, with a weak D call TRBD1 (5 bases). CDR1 MNHEY and CDR2 SVGAGI come from the germline V gene. V lost 2 bases, J lost 0 bases, and 8 bases lay in between. CDR3 length equals 15 residues.

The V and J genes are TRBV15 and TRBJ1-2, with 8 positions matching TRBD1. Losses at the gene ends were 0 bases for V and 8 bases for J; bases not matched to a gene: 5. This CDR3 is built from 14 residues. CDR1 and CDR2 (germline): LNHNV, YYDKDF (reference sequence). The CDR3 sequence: CATSRDLGTGGYTF. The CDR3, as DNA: TGTGCCACCAGCAGAGATCTAGGGACAGGCGGCTACACCTTC.

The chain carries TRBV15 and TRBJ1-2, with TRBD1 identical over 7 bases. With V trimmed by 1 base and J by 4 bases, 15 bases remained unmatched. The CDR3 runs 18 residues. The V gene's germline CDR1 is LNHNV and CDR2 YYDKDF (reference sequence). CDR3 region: CATSRAAPTGRVSYGYTF. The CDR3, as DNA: TGTGCCACCAGCAGAGCCGCCCCGACAGGGAGGGTATCCTATGGCTACACCTTC. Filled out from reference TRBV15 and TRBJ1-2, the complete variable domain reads DAMVIQNPRYQVTQFGKPVTLSCSQTLNHNVMYWYQQKSSQAPKLLFHYYDKDFNNEADTPDNFQSRRPNTSFCFLDIRSPGLGDTAMYLCATSRAAPTGRVSYGYTFGSGTRLTVV.

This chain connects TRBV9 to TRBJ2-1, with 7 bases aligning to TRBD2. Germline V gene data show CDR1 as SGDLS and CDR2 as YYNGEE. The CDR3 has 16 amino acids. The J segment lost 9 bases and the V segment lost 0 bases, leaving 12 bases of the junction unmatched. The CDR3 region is CASSVDLVSPGGEQFF. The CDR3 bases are TGTGCCAGCAGCGTAGATCTGGTGTCACCGGGGGGTGAGCAGTTCTTC.

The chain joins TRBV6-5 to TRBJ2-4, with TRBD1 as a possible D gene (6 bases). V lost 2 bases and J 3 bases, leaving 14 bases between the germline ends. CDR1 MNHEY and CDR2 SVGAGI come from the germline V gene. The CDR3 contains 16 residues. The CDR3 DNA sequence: TGTGCCAGCAGTTACGGCAGGGTAGGGGGCAAAAACATTCAGTACTTC. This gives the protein CASSYGRVGGKNIQYF.

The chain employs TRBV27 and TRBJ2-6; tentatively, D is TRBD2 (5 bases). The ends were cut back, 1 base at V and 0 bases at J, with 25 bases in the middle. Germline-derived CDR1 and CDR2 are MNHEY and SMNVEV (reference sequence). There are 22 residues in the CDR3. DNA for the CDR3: TGTGCCAGCAGTTTATATTCTCGGCGGCAGAGGGCTATGGACTCTGGGGCCAACGTCCTGACTTTC. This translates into CASSLYSRRQRAMDSGANVLTF.

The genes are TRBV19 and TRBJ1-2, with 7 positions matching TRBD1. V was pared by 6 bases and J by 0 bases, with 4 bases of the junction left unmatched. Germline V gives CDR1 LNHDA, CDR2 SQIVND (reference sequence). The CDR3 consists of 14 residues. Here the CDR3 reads CASRNRGTNYGYTF. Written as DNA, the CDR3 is TGTGCCAGTAGAAACAGGGGAACTAACTATGGCTACACCTTC.

The CDR3 DNA follows: TGTGCCTGGAGGCCCGGACTTCACGGCACAGATACGCAGTATTTT. Encoded protein: CAWRPGLHGTDTQYF. The genes are TRBV30 and TRBJ2-3; perhaps TRBD2 as D (5 bases). V was pared by 3 bases and J by 1 base, with 14 bases between. Germline V lookup: CDR1 GTSNPN, CDR2 SVGIG (reference sequence). The CDR3 has 15 amino acids.

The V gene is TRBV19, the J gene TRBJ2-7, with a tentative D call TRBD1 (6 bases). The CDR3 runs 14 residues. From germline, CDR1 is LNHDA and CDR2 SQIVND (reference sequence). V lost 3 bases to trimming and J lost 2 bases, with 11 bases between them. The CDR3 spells CASSIGRGTYEQYF. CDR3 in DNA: TGTGCCAGTAGTATTGGCAGGGGAACCTACGAGCAGTACTTC. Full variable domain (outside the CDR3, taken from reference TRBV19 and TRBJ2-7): DGGITQSPKYLFRKEGQNVTLSCEQNLNHDAMYWYRQDPGQGLRLIYYSQIVNDFQKGDIAEGYSVSREKKESFPLTVTSAQKNPTAFYLCASSIGRGTYEQYFGPGTRLTVT.

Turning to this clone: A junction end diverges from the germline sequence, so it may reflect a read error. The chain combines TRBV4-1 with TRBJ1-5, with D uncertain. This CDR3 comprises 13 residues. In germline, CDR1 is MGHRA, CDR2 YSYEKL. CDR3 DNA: TGCGCCAGCAGCCAAGATAGCAAACAGCCCCAGCATTTT. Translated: CASSQDSKQPQHF.